This T cell receptor beta chain was identified in a study of cytomegalovirus exposure and HLA in healthy donors (dated by TCRdb to 2017 to 2019). With respect to the entire study: According to an earlier analysis of several hundred of the donors, some 170 million T cells yielded 90 million to 130 million unique TCR beta sequences and approximately 300 Gb of sequence data. In a later analysis, previously published TCR beta repertoires from several hundred donors were re-analyzed and high-resolution HLA genotyping was added so that TCR occurrence patterns could be studied. All discovery cohort repertoires had been generated on a single sequencing platform. In an earlier analysis of 587 of the donors, high-throughput TCR beta sequencing was used to judge whether each TCR beta V gene segment behaved as functional or pseudogenic. In addition to the first cohort of 500 to 850 subjects, a separate validation cohort of 120 different subjects was used. A later genetic analysis used genome-wide SNP genotypes for about 65% of the 666 donors, treating that subset as a discovery cohort. Donor age, sex, ethnicity and CMV serostatus were collected together with the repertoire data. Across approximately 400 genotyped donors of the cohort, an average of approximately 200,000 unique TCR beta nucleotide sequences per donor were sequenced, and roughly 20% of those sequences were non-productive. Typing coverage varied by locus: roughly 620-640 donors for A, B, C, DRB1 and DQB1; 500 to 550 for DQA1; over 600 for DPA1; some 470 for DPB1. To predict cytomegalovirus infection status, the study combined high-throughput TCR immunosequencing, statistical association of individual TCRs with disease status, and machine learning. The study was designed to test whether signatures of past pathogen exposure could be identified by cataloging public T cell receptors. Five DR-DQ haplotypes were handled as single units for association and clustering, since linkage in the cohort was strong. Of the 300 to 500 genotyped donors, 81% were placed in the genetic ancestry cluster associated with self-reported Caucasian donors. The T cell repertoires of several hundred subjects were profiled by immunosequencing and related to cytomegalovirus serostatus. Rather than using new phenotypic data, the later analysis identified candidate immune exposures from TCR beta sequences and from how often those sequences occurred across donors. HLA typing included class I and class II loci at four-digit resolution. An early release covering 550 to 700 HLA-typed donors comprised 300 to 350 gigabases of sequencing data and approximately 85 million unique TCR sequences.

In regard to this clone: Its antigen is unknown. Per-base qualities were not stored, and no clone one base away is much larger.

In total, roughly 710 healthy bone marrow donors made up the cohort. At the time of sampling, every cohort member was nominally healthy, though immune exposures that went unrecorded were likely present. The donor tested CMV seronegative, placing the donor among the roughly 400 seronegative members of the cohort. Each donor provided a peripheral blood sample, and peripheral blood mononuclear cells were used for TCR beta sequencing. The Qiagen DNeasy Blood Extraction Kit was used to extract genomic DNA from the blood cell samples. The study at large found these results: Most CMV-associated TCR beta chains appeared to be HLA-restricted in a later analysis, and the HLA associations seemed to be driven largely by CMV exposure. In a later genetic analysis, fewer N-insertions in productive TCRs were reported among donors in an Asian-associated ancestry cluster than the approximately 710-donor mean. The classifier was reported to diagnose cytomegalovirus status with high specificity and sensitivity in both the original cohort and the validation cohort. A later analysis reported that several top co-occurrence clusters appeared linked to parvovirus B19, influenza, CMV and Epstein-Barr virus. In a later analysis, TCR association rates were found to vary across HLA loci, with the most associated TCRs seen for DRB1 alleles and the fewest for HLA-C alleles. At a false discovery rate of 0.05, a later analysis linked under 20,000 TCR beta sequences to specific HLA alleles. Assigning TCR associations to individual alleles was difficult when HLA alleles, especially DR and DQ, strongly co-occurred. A group of highly shared sequence variants was considered likely to be a technical artifact of the sequencing pipeline. Correlated functional status among segregating V segments might be attributable to linkage disequilibrium, but an unknown experimental factor could not be ruled out. Most TCR sequences were observed very rarely across donors, whereas some public TCRs were present in many individuals. Only TCR beta chains were sequenced in this cohort, and the absence of alpha or paired-chain data limited detectable features. A later analysis found that HLA-associated TCR beta chains were more clonally expanded and had lower generation probabilities than equally common non-associated chains. Roughly uniform sequencing depth across donors was assumed in presence/absence analyses, although this assumption may not hold. For the cohort, immune exposure information was limited to CMV serostatus. In an earlier analysis of some 500 of the donors, most TCR beta V segments appeared in productive rearrangements about 87% or about 30% of the time, broadly matching IMGT annotations. In vitro tests confirmed that three of the cytomegalovirus-associated TCR beta chains recognize cytomegalovirus antigens. Because HLA typing was missing for some donors at each locus, association tests included only the typed subset. The study gave a list of about 160 TCR beta chains associated with cytomegalovirus. The earlier analysis of a few hundred of the donors excluded roughly 17 rarely observed V segments, including chromosome 9 orphons, because counts were too low. V-gene and J-gene trimming of TCR beta chains was associated with a missense DCLRE1C variant in a later genetic analysis, and the association was replicated in an independent cohort. A further reported finding was that TCR beta sequences accurately predicted the HLA-A and HLA-B alleles for most subjects in the first cohort. The authors suggested that the approach could potentially be generalized to other disease states and immunological phenotypes.

Receptor libraries were prepared by the immunoSEQ multiplex PCR assay. A mixture of 60 forward primers for TCR Vbeta segments and 13 reverse primers for TCR Jbeta segments was used in the multiplex PCR. A multiplex PCR assay on genomic DNA amplified the CDR3 region of rearranged TCR beta genes. On the Illumina HiSeq System, the amplified TCR beta libraries were sequenced as 87-base-pair reads. The authors processed their data as follows. A later analysis tallied roughly 78 million unique TCR beta chains across the roughly 610 repertoires, and some 12 million of those chains were shared by two or more donors. To remove PCR and sequencing errors, raw reads were error-corrected and collapsed into unique sequences using a nearest-neighbor algorithm that merged closely related sequences. CDR3 sequences were aligned to IMGT reference sequences to assign V, D and J gene segments. Each retained sequence needed at least a six-nucleotide match to both a V gene segment and a J gene segment. A rearrangement counted as productive if the CDR3 had no stop codons and remained in frame with V and J, and every other rearrangement counted as non-productive. CDR3 was defined by IMGT convention, running from the second conserved V-encoded cysteine to the conserved J-encoded phenylalanine. The earlier analysis of about 620 of the donors excluded sequences that lacked an unambiguous match to a single V gene segment. An earlier analysis of some 610 of the donors called V segments functional above 56.7% productive rearrangements and segregating when the between-donor standard deviation exceeded 5%. To diagnose cytomegalovirus status from the catalog of TCR beta chain sequences, a statistical classification framework was built. A later analysis assigned V and J genes by comparing TCR nucleotide sequences with IMGT/GENE-DB human TR gene sequences. In a later analysis, CDR3 sequences and most-parsimonious VDJ recombination scenarios were assigned using the TCRdist pipeline. In a later analysis, each TCR beta chain was defined by its CDR3 amino acid sequence together with its V-gene family, and reads lacking a unique V-gene family were excluded. To address suspected cross-contamination and a sequencing artifact, a later analysis removed 550 to 750 highly shared, low-generation-probability nucleotide sequences. In a later analysis, a clonal expansion index for each public chain was calculated from normalized within-repertoire ranks of inferred template counts. In a later analysis, generation probabilities were computed with a VDJ recombination model fitted to out-of-frame rearrangements, and the resulting probabilities were checked against IGoR. A later analysis scored TCR-TCR, TCR-HLA and TCR-CMV co-occurrence with hypergeometric tests, applying a repertoire-size bias correction to TCR pairs. To estimate false discovery rates, a later analysis permuted the HLA or CMV assignments 20 times. In a later analysis, co-occurring TCRs were grouped using DBSCAN, and TCRdist sequence similarity was added for clustering within HLA-allele-positive subsets. For co-occurrence clustering, repertoires with fewer than 30,000 or more than 120,000 public chains were excluded, along with a handful of repertoires with anomalous nucleotide sharing. TCRdb provides this immuneACCESS table in a form limited to in-frame rearrangements. Some clones are lacking; in checked studies, under half of them reflect an unresolved V gene, and why the rest are absent is not known. V and J calls and clone size are those listed in that table; D and trimming were worked out from the DNA. The sample profile shows some 70,000 clones; roughly 82% of them were found once. Under 2.5% of the sample is held by the ten biggest clonotypes.

The sequence was obtained from a man between 18 and 35 years old in good health and CMV-seronegative. The sample was PBMCs.

This receptor carries the CDR3 CASSSDRGLKTQYF. The DNA is TGTGCCAGCAGCTCGGACAGGGGGCTGAAGACCCAGTACTTC. The chain is assembled from TRBV5-6 and TRBJ2-5; TRBD1 matches 11 bases in the middle. Relative to germline, V is missing 3 bases and J is missing 6 bases, with 4 bases of the junction outside any gene match. The CDR1 and CDR2 encoded by the germline V gene are SGHDT and YYEEEE. The CDR3 sequence holds 14 residues, the cysteine and phenylalanine included. The entry retains the CDR3 DNA only, 42 bases that are in frame from base 1. The full variable domain, with segments outside the CDR3 supplied by the reference TRBV5-6 and TRBJ2-5 proteins, appears as DAGVTQSPTHLIKTRGQQVTLRCSPKSGHDTVSWYQQALGQGPQFIFQYYEEEERQRGNFPDRFSGHQFPNYSSELNVNALLLGDSALYLCASSSDRGLKTQYFGPGTRLLVL.